This T cell receptor beta chain was captured in a study of cytomegalovirus exposure and HLA in healthy donors. In this sample, this clone turned up once. As yet, its antigen is unknown. V shed 1 base and J shed 4 bases, with 11 bases lying between them. Germline V gene data show CDR1 as LNHDA and CDR2 as SQIVND (reference sequence). CDR3 size: 15 residues. Researchers ran the PCR with 60 Vbeta and 13 Jbeta primers. Measured with immunoSEQ multiplex PCR; TCRdb has only the in-frame clones, and not every one. The table lists approximately 220,000 clones, around 80% of them singletons, with roughly 0.75% in the top ten. Study conclusions and caveats: Most TCRs appeared rarely, but some public TCRs recurred in many donors.

Source material: PBMCs. The source is a boy aged 2 to 10 in good health and CMV-seronegative. V gene TRBV19 combines with J gene TRBJ2-1, with D possibly TRBD2 on 5 matching bases. The CDR3 coding sequence is TGTGCCAGTAGTATAGGGGGAGAGGTATACAATGAGCAGTTCTTC. Translation: CASSIGGEVYNEQFF.